A selection of T cell receptor beta chains follows, all from one sample in a study of beta chain features in type 1 diabetes. The assay was immunoSEQ multiplex PCR, and TCRdb's table has in-frame clones only and misses some. The data contain about 340,000 clones, under 8.5% of them seen just once; the ten biggest clones take up 0.44%. Sequences were obtained from central memory CD4+ T cells from blood. The receptors derive from a woman between 18 and 29 years old in good health. The CDR3 runs from the conserved cysteine through the conserved F or W. The D gene is left open where the match is weak. Only part of the rows carry a size: once, few, many, or a class if the clone is expanded.

v_gene: TRBV7-2
d_gene: .
abundance: few
len: 12
j_gene: TRBJ2-1
CDR3nt: TGTGCCAGCAGGAAGGGGGACAATGAGCAGTTCTTC
CDR3aa: CASRKGDNEQFF

v_gene: TRBV27
d_gene: .
abundance: .
len: 17
j_gene: TRBJ2-5
CDR3nt: TGTGCCAGCAGTTTATACGGGGGAGGGGGGTCAGTTGAGACCCAGTACTTC
CDR3aa: CASSLYGGGGSVETQYF

v_gene: TRBV15
d_gene: .
abundance: .
len: 15
j_gene: TRBJ2-5
CDR3nt: TGTGCCACCAGCAGAGGAGGGGCTGAGGTAGAGACCCAGTACTTC
CDR3aa: CATSRGGAEVETQYF

v_gene: TRBV15
d_gene: TRBD2
abundance: few
len: 17
j_gene: TRBJ2-3
CDR3nt: TGTGCCACCAGCAGAGGTCCTAGCGGGAGGGACACAGATACGCAGTATTTT
CDR3aa: CATSRGPSGRDTDTQYF

v_gene: TRBV9
d_gene: .
abundance: few
len: 13
j_gene: TRBJ2-2
CDR3nt: TGTGCCAGCAGCGTATCCGGTAGCGGGGAGCTGTTTTTT
CDR3aa: CASSVSGSGELFF

v_gene: TRBV7-9
d_gene: TRBD1
abundance: .
len: 14
j_gene: TRBJ2-5
CDR3nt: TGTGCCAGCAGCTTGGGGGACAGCAAAGAGACCCAGTACTTC
CDR3aa: CASSLGDSKETQYF

v_gene: TRBV7-9
d_gene: .
abundance: .
len: 13
j_gene: TRBJ1-1
CDR3nt: TGTGCCAGCAGCTTCACCATGAACACTGAAGCTTTCTTT
CDR3aa: CASSFTMNTEAFF

v_gene: TRBV7-2
d_gene: TRBD1
abundance: few
len: 17
j_gene: TRBJ2-3
CDR3nt: TGTGCCAGCAGCTTAGTCTGGGACAGGGGGCCCACAGATACGCAGTATTTT
CDR3aa: CASSLVWDRGPTDTQYF

v_gene: TRBV18
d_gene: .
abundance: .
len: 15
j_gene: TRBJ2-7
CDR3nt: TGTGCCAGCTCACCTGTTTCCGCGAAAGAGTACGAGCAGTACTTC
CDR3aa: CASSPVSAKEYEQYF

v_gene: TRBV5-1
d_gene: .
abundance: few
len: 13
j_gene: TRBJ2-3
CDR3nt: TGCGCCAGCAGCGCCGGAGGGGGAGATACGCAGTATTTT
CDR3aa: CASSAGGGDTQYF